A selection of T cell receptor beta chains follows, all from one sample in a study of OX40 agonist ivuxolimab in advanced cancers. The protocol was immunoSEQ multiplex PCR, while the TCRdb copy is restricted to in-frame clones and leaves out a portion. The sample has some 42,000 clones, roughly nine tenths seen once. The sequences come from CD4+ or CD8+ T cells sorted from blood, collected in a trial of the OX40 agonist ivuxolimab. The receptor source for this set is an adult with an advanced solid tumor such as melanoma, head and neck, liver or kidney cancer. Both conserved end residues are part of each CDR3. D genes are given only for firm matches. Clone size is not always given. Where it is, it says once, few, many or a class for expanded clones.

D: .; size: once; V: TRBV7-3; J: TRBJ1-4; CDR3: CASSLDGATNEKLFF; DNA: TGTGCCAGCAGCCTCGACGGAGCAACTAATGAAAAACTGTTTTTT
D: .; size: .; V: TRBV9; J: TRBJ2-7; CDR3: CASSVDSRADLEQYF; DNA: TGTGCCAGCAGCGTAGATTCCCGAGCAGACCTCGAGCAGTACTTC
D: .; size: once; V: TRBV6-5; J: TRBJ1-6; CDR3: CASSYDSGLNSPLHF; DNA: TGTGCCAGCAGTTACGATTCGGGACTCAATTCACCCCTCCACTTT
D: .; size: .; V: TRBV7-2; J: TRBJ2-1; CDR3: CASSLAGVNEQFF; DNA: TGTGCCAGCAGCTTAGCGGGCGTTAATGAGCAGTTCTTC
D: .; size: .; V: TRBV5-6; J: TRBJ2-7; CDR3: CASSSLQGRTYEQYF; DNA: TGTGCCAGCAGCTCCTTACAAGGTCGTACCTACGAGCAGTACTTC
D: .; size: .; V: TRBV15; J: TRBJ1-1; CDR3: CATSRVWAFF; DNA: TGTGCCACCAGCAGAGTGTGGGCTTTCTTT
D: .; size: .; V: TRBV11-2; J: TRBJ2-1; CDR3: CASSLTGYNEQFF; DNA: TGTGCCAGCAGCTTAACGGGATACAATGAGCAGTTCTTC
D: TRBD1; size: .; V: TRBV28; J: TRBJ1-3; CDR3: CASSSGTGGYGGNTIYF; DNA: TGTGCCAGCAGTTCCGGGACAGGGGGCTATGGTGGAAACACCATATATTTT
D: .; size: .; V: TRBV13; J: TRBJ2-7; CDR3: CASSLAQESYEQYF; DNA: TGTGCCAGCAGCTTAGCCCAGGAATCCTACGAGCAGTACTTC
D: .; size: .; V: TRBV7-2; J: TRBJ2-3; CDR3: CASSLAGDDTQYF; DNA: TGTGCCAGCAGCTTAGCGGGGGATGATACGCAGTATTTT
D: TRBD1; size: .; V: TRBV6-4; J: TRBJ1-3; CDR3: CASSASGQPFSGNTIYF; DNA: TGTGCCAGCAGTGCTTCGGGACAGCCCTTCTCTGGAAACACCATATATTTT
D: .; size: few; V: TRBV19; J: TRBJ1-1; CDR3: CASSITSNTEAFF; DNA: TGTGCCAGTAGTATTACTTCGAACACTGAAGCTTTCTTT
D: TRBD2; size: .; V: TRBV4-1; J: TRBJ2-3; CDR3: CASSQVAGGGPDTQYF; DNA: TGCGCCAGCAGCCAAGTTGCGGGAGGGGGTCCAGATACGCAGTATTTT
D: .; size: .; V: TRBV2; J: TRBJ2-1; CDR3: CASKMGLSYNEQFF; DNA: TGTGCCAGCAAGATGGGCCTCTCCTACAATGAGCAGTTCTTC
D: .; size: .; V: TRBV28; J: TRBJ2-5; CDR3: CASSLGGPETQYF; DNA: TGTGCCAGCAGTCTGGGGGGGCCGGAGACCCAGTACTTC
D: TRBD1; size: .; V: TRBV11-1; J: TRBJ2-5; CDR3: CASSSPGQGIGETQYF; DNA: TGTGCCAGCAGCAGTCCGGGACAGGGTATTGGGGAGACCCAGTACTTC
D: .; size: .; V: TRBV6-1; J: TRBJ2-1; CDR3: CASSEQHNEQFF; DNA: TGTGCCAGCAGTGAACAGCACAATGAGCAGTTCTTC
D: .; size: .; V: TRBV7-3; J: TRBJ1-1; CDR3: CASSGSGQLMNTEAFF; DNA: TGTGCCAGCAGCGGCTCTGGCCAGCTAATGAACACTGAAGCTTTCTTT
D: TRBD1; size: .; V: TRBV11-2; J: TRBJ2-2; CDR3: CASSVTTGYAGELFF; DNA: TGTGCCAGCAGCGTGACGACAGGGTATGCCGGGGAGCTGTTTTTT
D: .; size: few; V: TRBV5-4; J: TRBJ2-5; CDR3: CASSAQGGRETQYF; DNA: TGTGCCAGCAGCGCACAGGGAGGCAGGGAGACCCAGTACTTC
D: TRBD1; size: .; V: TRBV28; J: TRBJ1-3; CDR3: CASSSTTGEHGNTIYF; DNA: TGTGCCAGCAGTTCGACGACAGGGGAACATGGAAACACCATATATTTT
D: TRBD2; size: .; V: TRBV28; J: TRBJ2-1; CDR3: CASSLTTSGGFF; DNA: TGTGCCAGCAGTCTTACCACTAGCGGGGGCTTCTTC
D: TRBD2; size: .; V: TRBV11-1; J: TRBJ2-2; CDR3: CASSQRFSGRDQAGELFF; DNA: TGTGCCAGCAGCCAGAGGTTCTCAGGGAGGGACCAGGCCGGGGAGCTGTTTTTT
D: .; size: few; V: TRBV28; J: TRBJ2-2; CDR3: CATRGYANTGELFF; DNA: TGTGCCACCCGAGGGTATGCGAACACCGGGGAGCTGTTTTTT
D: TRBD2; size: once; V: TRBV5-3; J: TRBJ2-1; CDR3: CARSPTSGSRDNEQFF; DNA: TGTGCCAGAAGCCCAACAAGCGGGAGTAGAGACAATGAGCAGTTCTTC
D: TRBD1; size: .; V: TRBV15; J: TRBJ1-2; CDR3: CATSQGGYGYTF; DNA: TGTGCCACCTCACAGGGGGGATATGGCTACACCTTC
D: .; size: .; V: TRBV28; J: TRBJ1-4; CDR3: CASSPPGRNEKLFF; DNA: TGTGCCAGCAGTCCCCCGGGAAGAAATGAAAAACTGTTTTTT
D: TRBD1; size: .; V: TRBV2; J: TRBJ2-1; CDR3: CASSVRDRNNEQFF; DNA: TGTGCCAGCAGTGTCCGGGACAGAAACAATGAGCAGTTCTTC
D: .; size: .; V: TRBV28; J: TRBJ1-5; CDR3: CASSQTNQPQHF; DNA: TGTGCCAGCAGTCAAACCAATCAGCCCCAGCATTTT
D: TRBD2; size: .; V: TRBV10-3; J: TRBJ2-3; CDR3: CAISPQAGEADTQYF; DNA: TGTGCCATCAGTCCTCAGGCGGGGGAGGCAGATACGCAGTATTTT
D: .; size: .; V: TRBV7-2; J: TRBJ1-1; CDR3: CASSLGPRDTEAFF; DNA: TGTGCCAGCAGCTTAGGCCCCCGGGACACTGAAGCTTTCTTT
D: TRBD1; size: .; V: TRBV2; J: TRBJ1-4; CDR3: CASRGTGGNEKLFF; DNA: TGTGCCAGCAGGGGGACAGGGGGTAATGAAAAACTGTTTTTT
D: TRBD1; size: .; V: TRBV6-6; J: TRBJ2-6; CDR3: CASRPTGAGANVLTF; DNA: TGTGCCAGCAGACCGACAGGGGCTGGGGCCAACGTCCTGACTTTC
D: .; size: .; V: TRBV30; J: TRBJ2-6; CDR3: CAHGAGANVLTF; DNA: TGTGCTCACGGGGCTGGGGCCAACGTCCTGACTTTC
D: TRBD1; size: .; V: TRBV19; J: TRBJ2-7; CDR3: CASSIATGYINEQYF; DNA: TGTGCCAGTAGTATCGCGACAGGGTATATCAACGAGCAGTACTTC
D: TRBD1; size: .; V: TRBV4-3; J: TRBJ2-3; CDR3: CASSQDRGWIADTQYF; DNA: TGCGCCAGCAGCCAGGACAGGGGATGGATAGCAGATACGCAGTATTTT
D: TRBD1; size: .; V: TRBV30; J: TRBJ1-4; CDR3: CAWGGQGTEKLFF; DNA: TGTGCCTGGGGGGGACAGGGAACTGAAAAACTGTTTTTT
D: TRBD1; size: .; V: TRBV18; J: TRBJ2-7; CDR3: CASSPPTGGTYEQYF; DNA: TGTGCCAGCTCACCACCGACAGGGGGTACCTACGAGCAGTACTTC
D: .; size: once; V: TRBV13; J: TRBJ2-3; CDR3: CASSYRETDTQYF; DNA: TGTGCCAGCAGCTACCGGGAGACAGATACGCAGTATTTT
D: .; size: .; V: TRBV5-1; J: TRBJ1-1; CDR3: CASSSLMNTEAFF; DNA: TGCGCCAGCAGCTCGCTAATGAACACTGAAGCTTTCTTT
D: .; size: .; V: TRBV7-8; J: TRBJ2-1; CDR3: CASSSQSSESNEQFF; DNA: TGTGCCAGCAGCTCACAGTCCTCGGAGTCCAATGAGCAGTTCTTC
D: TRBD1; size: .; V: TRBV30; J: TRBJ1-5; CDR3: CATSTGGNQPQHF; DNA: TGTGCCACCTCGACAGGGGGCAATCAGCCCCAGCATTTT
D: .; size: .; V: TRBV2; J: TRBJ1-1; CDR3: CASSDRDLANEAFF; DNA: TGTGCCAGCAGTGACCGGGACCTGGCGAATGAAGCTTTCTTT
D: .; size: .; V: TRBV11-3; J: TRBJ2-5; CDR3: CASSLRGARETQYF; DNA: TGTGCCAGCAGCTTACGGGGGGCCAGAGAGACCCAGTACTTC
D: .; size: .; V: TRBV29-1; J: TRBJ1-1; CDR3: CSVGQPERTEAFF; DNA: TGCAGCGTCGGACAGCCCGAACGAACTGAAGCTTTCTTT
D: TRBD1; size: .; V: TRBV6-1; J: TRBJ1-4; CDR3: CASREDRGVGKLFF; DNA: TGTGCCAGCAGGGAAGACAGGGGAGTGGGAAAACTGTTTTTT
D: TRBD2; size: .; V: TRBV25-1; J: TRBJ2-3; CDR3: CASSDPSGTDTQYF; DNA: TGTGCCAGCAGTGACCCTAGCGGGACAGATACGCAGTATTTT
D: .; size: .; V: TRBV7-3; J: TRBJ2-7; CDR3: CASSLQGLEYEQYF; DNA: TGTGCCAGCAGCTTACAGGGATTGGAGTACGAGCAGTACTTC
D: .; size: .; V: TRBV7-2; J: TRBJ1-1; CDR3: CASSSIGRNTEAFF; DNA: TGTGCCAGCAGCAGCATCGGCCGGAACACTGAAGCTTTCTTT
D: .; size: .; V: TRBV25-1; J: TRBJ2-2; CDR3: CASSDPGTPRGELFF; DNA: TGTGCCAGCAGTGATCCCGGGACCCCCCGCGGGGAGCTGTTTTTT
D: .; size: .; V: TRBV18; J: TRBJ2-3; CDR3: CASSRGGGGSDTQYF; DNA: TGTGCCAGCTCACGAGGGGGCGGAGGGTCAGATACGCAGTATTTT
D: .; size: .; V: TRBV2; J: TRBJ1-4; CDR3: CASTPDRRTNEKLFF; DNA: TGTGCCAGCACCCCCGATCGGAGAACTAATGAAAAACTGTTTTTT
D: .; size: .; V: TRBV4-1; J: TRBJ1-4; CDR3: CASSQAPGLSNEKLFF; DNA: TGCGCCAGCAGCCAAGCCCCAGGGTTGTCTAATGAAAAACTGTTTTTT